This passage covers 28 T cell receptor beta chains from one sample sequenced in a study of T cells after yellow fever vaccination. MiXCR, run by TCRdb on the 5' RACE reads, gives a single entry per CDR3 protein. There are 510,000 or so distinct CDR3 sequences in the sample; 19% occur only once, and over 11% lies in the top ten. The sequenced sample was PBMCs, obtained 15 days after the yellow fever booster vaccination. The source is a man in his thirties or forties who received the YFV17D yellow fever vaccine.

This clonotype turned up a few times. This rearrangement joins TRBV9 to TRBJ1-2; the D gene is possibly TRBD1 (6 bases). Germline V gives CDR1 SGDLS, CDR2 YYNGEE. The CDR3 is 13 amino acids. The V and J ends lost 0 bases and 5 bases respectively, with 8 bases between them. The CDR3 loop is CASSVEGTYGYTF. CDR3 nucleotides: TGTGCCAGCAGCGTAGAAGGGACATATGGCTACACCTTC.

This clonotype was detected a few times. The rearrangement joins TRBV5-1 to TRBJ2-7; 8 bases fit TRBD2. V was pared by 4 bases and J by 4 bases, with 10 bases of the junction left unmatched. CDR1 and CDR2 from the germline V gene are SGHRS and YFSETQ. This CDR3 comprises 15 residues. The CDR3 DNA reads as TGCGCCAGCAGCCCTACGGGGGGGGCGGCTTACGAGCAGTACTTC. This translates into CASSPTGGAAYEQYF.

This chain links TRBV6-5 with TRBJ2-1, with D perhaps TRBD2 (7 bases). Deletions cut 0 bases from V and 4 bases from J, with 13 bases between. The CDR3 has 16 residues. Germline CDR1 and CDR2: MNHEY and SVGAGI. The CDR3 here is CASSYSGEGGYNEQFF. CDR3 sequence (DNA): TGTGCCAGCAGTTACTCGGGGGAGGGGGGATACAATGAGCAGTTCTTC.

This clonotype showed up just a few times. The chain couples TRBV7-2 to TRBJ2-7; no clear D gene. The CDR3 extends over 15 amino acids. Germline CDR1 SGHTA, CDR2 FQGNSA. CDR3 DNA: TGTGTCAGTCTGCTTGGGCCGCAGGATACCTACGAGCAGTACTTC. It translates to CVSLLGPQDTYEQYF.

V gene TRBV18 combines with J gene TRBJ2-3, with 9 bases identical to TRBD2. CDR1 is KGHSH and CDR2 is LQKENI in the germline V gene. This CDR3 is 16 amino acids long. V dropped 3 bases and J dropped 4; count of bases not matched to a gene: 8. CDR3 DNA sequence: TGTGCCAGCTCACCCCTGACTTTAGCGGGAGCAGATACGCAGTATTTT. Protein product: CASSPLTLAGADTQYF.

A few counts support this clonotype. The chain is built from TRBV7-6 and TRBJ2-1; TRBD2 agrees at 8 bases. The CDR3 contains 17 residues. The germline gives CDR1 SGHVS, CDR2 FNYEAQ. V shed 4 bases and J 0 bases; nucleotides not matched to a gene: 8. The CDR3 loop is CASSYLGGTSSYNEQFF. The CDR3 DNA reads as TGTGCCAGCAGCTACCTTGGAGGGACTAGCTCCTACAATGAGCAGTTCTTC.

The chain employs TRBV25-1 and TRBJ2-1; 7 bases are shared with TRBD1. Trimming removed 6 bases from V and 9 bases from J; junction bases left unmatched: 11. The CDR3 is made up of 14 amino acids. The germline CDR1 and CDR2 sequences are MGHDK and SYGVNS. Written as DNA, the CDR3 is TGTGCCAGCAGAGAACAGGGGAGAGGACCTGAGCAGTTCTTC. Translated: CASREQGRGPEQFF.

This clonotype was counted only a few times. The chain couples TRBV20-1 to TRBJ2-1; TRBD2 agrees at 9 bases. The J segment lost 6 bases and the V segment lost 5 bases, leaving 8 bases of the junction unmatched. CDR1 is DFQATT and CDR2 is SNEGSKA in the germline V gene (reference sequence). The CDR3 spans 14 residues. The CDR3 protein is CSASGGRASNEQFF. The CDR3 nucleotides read TGCAGTGCTTCTGGCGGGAGGGCGAGCAATGAGCAGTTCTTC.

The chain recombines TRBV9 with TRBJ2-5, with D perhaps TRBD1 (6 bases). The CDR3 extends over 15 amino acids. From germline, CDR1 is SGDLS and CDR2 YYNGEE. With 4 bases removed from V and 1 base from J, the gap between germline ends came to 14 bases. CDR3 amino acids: CASSLSPGVQETQYF. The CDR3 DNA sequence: TGTGCCAGCAGCCTAAGTCCAGGGGTCCAAGAGACCCAGTACTTC.

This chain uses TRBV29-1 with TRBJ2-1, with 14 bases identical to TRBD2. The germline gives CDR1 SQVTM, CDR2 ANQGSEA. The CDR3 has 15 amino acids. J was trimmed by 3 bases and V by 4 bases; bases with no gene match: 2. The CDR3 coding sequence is TGCAGCGTTGGAGGGACTAGCGGGAGCTACAATGAGCAGTTCTTC. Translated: CSVGGTSGSYNEQFF.

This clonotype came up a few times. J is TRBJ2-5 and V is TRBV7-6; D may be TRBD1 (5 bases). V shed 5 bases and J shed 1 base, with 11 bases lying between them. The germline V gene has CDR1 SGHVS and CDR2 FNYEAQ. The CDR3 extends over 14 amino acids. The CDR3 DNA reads TGTGCCAGCAGCGTTTCTGGGGCCCAAGAGACCCAGTACTTC. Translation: CASSVSGAQETQYF.

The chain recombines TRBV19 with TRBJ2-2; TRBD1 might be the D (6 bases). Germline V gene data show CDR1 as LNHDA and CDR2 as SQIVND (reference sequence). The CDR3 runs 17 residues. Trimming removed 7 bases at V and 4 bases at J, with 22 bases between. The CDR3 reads CASTMTGGRKGTGELFF. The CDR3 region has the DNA TGTGCCAGTACTATGACTGGGGGCCGAAAGGGCACCGGGGAGCTGTTTTTT.

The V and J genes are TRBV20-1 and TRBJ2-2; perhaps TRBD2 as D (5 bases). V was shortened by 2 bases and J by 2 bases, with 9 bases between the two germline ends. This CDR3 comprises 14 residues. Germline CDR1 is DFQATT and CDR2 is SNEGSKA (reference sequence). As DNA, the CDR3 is TGCAGTGCTAGACCGAGACTAAACACCGGGGAGCTGTTTTTT. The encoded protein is CSARPRLNTGELFF.

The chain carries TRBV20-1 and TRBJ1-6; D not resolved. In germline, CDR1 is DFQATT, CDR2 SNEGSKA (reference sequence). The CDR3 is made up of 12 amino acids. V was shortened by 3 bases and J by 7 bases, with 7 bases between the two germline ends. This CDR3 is CSASWLNSPLHF. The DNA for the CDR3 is TGCAGTGCTAGTTGGCTAAATTCACCCCTCCACTTT.

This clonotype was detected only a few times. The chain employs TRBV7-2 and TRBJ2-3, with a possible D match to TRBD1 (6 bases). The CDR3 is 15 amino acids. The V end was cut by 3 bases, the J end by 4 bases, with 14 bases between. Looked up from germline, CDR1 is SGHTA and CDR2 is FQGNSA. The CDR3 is CASSLGPGVADTQYF. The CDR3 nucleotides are TGTGCCAGCAGCTTGGGGCCAGGGGTGGCAGATACGCAGTATTTT.

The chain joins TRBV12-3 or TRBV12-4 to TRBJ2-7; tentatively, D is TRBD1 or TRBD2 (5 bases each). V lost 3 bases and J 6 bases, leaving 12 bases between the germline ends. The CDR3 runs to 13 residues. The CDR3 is CASSLVERGEQYF. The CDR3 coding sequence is TGTGCCAGCAGTTTGGTGGAGAGGGGCGAGCAGTACTTC.

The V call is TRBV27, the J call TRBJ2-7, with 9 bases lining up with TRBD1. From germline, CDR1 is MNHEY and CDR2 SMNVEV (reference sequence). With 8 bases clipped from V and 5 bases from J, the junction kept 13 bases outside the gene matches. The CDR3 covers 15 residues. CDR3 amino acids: CASGPKGQGIHEQYF. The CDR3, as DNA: TGTGCCAGCGGCCCGAAGGGACAGGGTATTCACGAGCAGTACTTC.

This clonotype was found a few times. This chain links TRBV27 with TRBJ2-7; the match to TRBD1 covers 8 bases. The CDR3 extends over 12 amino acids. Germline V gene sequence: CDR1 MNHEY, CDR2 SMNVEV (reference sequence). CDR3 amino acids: CVVGQGPYEQYF. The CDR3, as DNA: TGTGTCGTAGGACAGGGCCCCTACGAGCAGTACTTC.

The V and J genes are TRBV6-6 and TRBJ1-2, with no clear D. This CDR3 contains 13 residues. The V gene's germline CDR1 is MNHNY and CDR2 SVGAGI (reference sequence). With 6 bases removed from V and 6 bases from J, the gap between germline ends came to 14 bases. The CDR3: CASRPSRSDGYTF. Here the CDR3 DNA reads TGTGCCAGCAGACCATCCCGGTCGGATGGCTACACCTTC.

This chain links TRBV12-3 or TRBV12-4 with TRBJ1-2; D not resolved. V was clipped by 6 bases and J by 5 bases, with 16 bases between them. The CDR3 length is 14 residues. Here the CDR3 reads CASSRTEVEYGYTF. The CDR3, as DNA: TGTGCCAGCAGCCGGACCGAAGTCGAGTATGGCTACACCTTC.

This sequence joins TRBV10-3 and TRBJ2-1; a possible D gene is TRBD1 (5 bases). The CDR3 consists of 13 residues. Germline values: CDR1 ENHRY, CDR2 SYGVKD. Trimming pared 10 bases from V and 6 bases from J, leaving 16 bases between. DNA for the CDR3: TGTGCCACCAACCCAGGGAATTTCAATGAGCAGTTCTTC. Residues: CATNPGNFNEQFF.

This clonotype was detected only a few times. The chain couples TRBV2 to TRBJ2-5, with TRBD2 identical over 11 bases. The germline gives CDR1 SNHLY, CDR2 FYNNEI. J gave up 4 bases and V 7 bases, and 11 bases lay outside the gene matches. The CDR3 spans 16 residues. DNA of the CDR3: TGTGCCAGCATCTGGGGTACTAGCGGGAGATCAGAGACCCAGTACTTC. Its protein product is CASIWGTSGRSETQYF.

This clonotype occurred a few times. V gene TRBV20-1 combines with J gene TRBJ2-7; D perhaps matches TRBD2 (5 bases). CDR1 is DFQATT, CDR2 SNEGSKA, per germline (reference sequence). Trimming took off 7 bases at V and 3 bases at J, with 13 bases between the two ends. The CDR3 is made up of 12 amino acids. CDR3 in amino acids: CSGKDWNYEQYF. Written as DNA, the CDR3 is TGCAGTGGTAAGGACTGGAACTACGAGCAGTACTTC.

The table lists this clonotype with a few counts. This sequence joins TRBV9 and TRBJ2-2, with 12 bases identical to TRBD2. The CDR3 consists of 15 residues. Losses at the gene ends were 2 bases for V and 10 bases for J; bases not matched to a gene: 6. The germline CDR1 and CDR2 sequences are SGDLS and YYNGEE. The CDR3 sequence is CASSVWTSGNVELFF. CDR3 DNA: TGTGCCAGCAGCGTTTGGACTAGCGGGAACGTGGAGCTGTTTTTT.

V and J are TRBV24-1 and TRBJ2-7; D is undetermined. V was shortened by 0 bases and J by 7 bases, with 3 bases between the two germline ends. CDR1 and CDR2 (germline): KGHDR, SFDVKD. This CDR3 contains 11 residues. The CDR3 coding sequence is TGTGCCACCAGTGATTTGGTTGAGCAGTACTTC. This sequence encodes CATSDLVEQYF.

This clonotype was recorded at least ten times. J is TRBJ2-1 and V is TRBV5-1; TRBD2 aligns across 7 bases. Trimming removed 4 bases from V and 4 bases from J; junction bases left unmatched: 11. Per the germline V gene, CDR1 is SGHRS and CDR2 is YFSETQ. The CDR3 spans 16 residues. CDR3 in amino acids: CASSTWEASGYNEQFF. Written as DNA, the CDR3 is TGCGCCAGCAGCACTTGGGAGGCTAGCGGTTACAATGAGCAGTTCTTC.

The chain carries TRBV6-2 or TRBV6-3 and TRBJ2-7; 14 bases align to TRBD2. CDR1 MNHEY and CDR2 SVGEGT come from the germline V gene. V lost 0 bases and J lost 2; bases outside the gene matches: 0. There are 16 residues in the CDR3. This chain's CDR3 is CASSYSGLAGAYEQYF. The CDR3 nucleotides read TGTGCCAGCAGTTACTCGGGACTAGCGGGAGCCTACGAGCAGTACTTC.

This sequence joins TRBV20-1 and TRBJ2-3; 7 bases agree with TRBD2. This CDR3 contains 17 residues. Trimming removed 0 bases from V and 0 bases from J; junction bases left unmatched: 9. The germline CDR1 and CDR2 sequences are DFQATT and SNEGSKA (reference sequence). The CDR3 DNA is TGCAGTGCTAGAGATAGGCGGGAGAGGGCTAGCACAGATACGCAGTATTTT. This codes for CSARDRRERASTDTQYF.